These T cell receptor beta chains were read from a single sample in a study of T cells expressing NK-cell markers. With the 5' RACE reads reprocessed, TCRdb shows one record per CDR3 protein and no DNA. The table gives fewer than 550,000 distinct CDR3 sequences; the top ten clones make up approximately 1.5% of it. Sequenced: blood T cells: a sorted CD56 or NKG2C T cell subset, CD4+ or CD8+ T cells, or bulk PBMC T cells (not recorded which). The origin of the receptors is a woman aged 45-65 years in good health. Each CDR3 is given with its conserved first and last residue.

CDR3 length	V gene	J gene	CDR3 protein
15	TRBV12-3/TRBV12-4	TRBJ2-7	CASRISGGGDYEQYF
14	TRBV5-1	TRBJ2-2	CASRRAGVAGELFF
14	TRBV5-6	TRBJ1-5	CASSSVGLNQPQHF
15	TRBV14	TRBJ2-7	CASSQGWREYYEQYF
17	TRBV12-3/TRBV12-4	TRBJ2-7	CASSTQGEGFFAYEQYF
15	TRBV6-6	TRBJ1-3	CASSTTDLSGNTIYF
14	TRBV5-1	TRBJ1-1	CASSSSAVGTEAFF
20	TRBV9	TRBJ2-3	CASSRTGGSGRAIYPDTQYF
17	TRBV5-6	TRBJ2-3	CASSLAPEVTSTDTQYF
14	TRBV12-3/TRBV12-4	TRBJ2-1	CASSSSGRANEQFF
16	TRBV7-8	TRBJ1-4	CASSLVRGRTNEKLFF
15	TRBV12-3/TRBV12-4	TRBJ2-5	CASSLGTSGLGTQYF
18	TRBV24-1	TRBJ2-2	CATSDIPRPGLNTGELFF
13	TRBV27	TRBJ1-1	CASSLTRGAEAFF
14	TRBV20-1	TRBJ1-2	CSARDGTAGGGYTF
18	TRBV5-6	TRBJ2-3	CASSFLGWSGRSTDTQYF
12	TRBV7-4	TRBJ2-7	CASSPPLYEQYF
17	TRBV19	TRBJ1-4	CASSATGLGATNEKLFF
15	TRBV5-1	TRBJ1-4	CASSGLVGPNEKLFF
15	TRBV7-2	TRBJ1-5	CASSLAAGASQPQHF
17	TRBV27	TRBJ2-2	CASTKVGWGLHNGELFF
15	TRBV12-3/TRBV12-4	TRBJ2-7	CASSKGQGRVYEQYF
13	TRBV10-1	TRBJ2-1	CASSNFPYNEQFF
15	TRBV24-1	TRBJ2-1	CATSSPGLSANEQFF
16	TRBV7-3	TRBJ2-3	CASSLLRVGYTDTQYF
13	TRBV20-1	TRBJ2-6	CSARTSGANVLTF
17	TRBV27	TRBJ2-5	CASSSRTGLGRQETQYF
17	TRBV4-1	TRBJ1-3	CASSQAGLFVSGNTIYF
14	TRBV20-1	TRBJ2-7	CSARRRQGFSEQYF
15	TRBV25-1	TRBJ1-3	CASSVGGSSGNTIYF
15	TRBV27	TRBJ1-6	CASSFDRVFGSPLHF
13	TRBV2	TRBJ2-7	CASSGDLSYEQYF
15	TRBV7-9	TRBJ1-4	CASSLGTGALEKLFF
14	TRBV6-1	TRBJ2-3	CASSDTTGTDTQYF
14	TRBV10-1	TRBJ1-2	CASSPGPGPYGYTF
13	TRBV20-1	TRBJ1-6	CSARTTVGSPLHF
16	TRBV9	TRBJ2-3	CASSGLGGRGADTQYF
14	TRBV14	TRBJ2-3	CASSQENSWDTQYF
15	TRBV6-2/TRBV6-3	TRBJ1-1	CASSAILHLNTEAFF
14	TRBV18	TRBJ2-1	CASSSLTSGDEQFF
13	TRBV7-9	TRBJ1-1	CASSHAGLLEAFF
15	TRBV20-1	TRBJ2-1	CSAILPGRAQGEQFF
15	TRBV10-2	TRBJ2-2	CASSVAGTNTGELFF
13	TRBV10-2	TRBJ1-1	CASTRDRVTEAFF
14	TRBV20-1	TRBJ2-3	CSATGTRRADTQYF
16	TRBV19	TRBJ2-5	CASRPGLAGGRETQYF
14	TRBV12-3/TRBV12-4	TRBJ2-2	CASKRTSFTGELFF
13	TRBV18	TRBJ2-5	CASSPRLAETQYF
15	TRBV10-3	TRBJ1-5	CAISESGGLGQPQHF
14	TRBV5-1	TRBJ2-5	CASSFRQGIETQNF
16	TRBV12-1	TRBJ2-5	CASSRKSSGRGETQYF
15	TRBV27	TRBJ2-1	CASSFSRQKYNEQFF
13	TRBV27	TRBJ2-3	CASSRPFRNTQYF
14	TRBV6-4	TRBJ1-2	CAKQGVRTNYGYTF
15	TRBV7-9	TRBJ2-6	CASSSTDSGANVLTF
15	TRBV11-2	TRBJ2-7	CASSLVQGGYYEQYF
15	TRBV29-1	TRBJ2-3	CSVEGGGRAVNTQYF
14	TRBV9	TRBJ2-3	CASSATGRVDTQYF
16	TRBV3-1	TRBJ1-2	CASSQRRWGAENGYTF
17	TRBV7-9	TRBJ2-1	CASSLALASGHYNEQFF